One and the same sample provided the 30 T cell receptor beta chains below, sequenced in a study of blood T cells in healthy people across ages. A second PCR, run for about 7 to 11 cycles, used a sample-barcoded 5' primer plus a J-beta primer mix. MiXCR, applied by TCRdb to the 5' RACE reads, yields one record per CDR3 protein. The sample shows about 720,000 distinct CDR3 sequences, around 25% of them seen only once. These data also formed part of another study, on T cells of mothers and their children.

The sequenced material came from blood. Every receptor here comes from a boy aged 5-17 years in good health.

The J gene is TRBJ1-1, the V gene TRBV29-1, with D unclear. This CDR3 is built from 15 residues. The germline V and J ends were trimmed by 7 bases and 0 bases, with 18 bases remaining between them. CDR1 is SQVTM, CDR2 ANQGSEA, per germline. CDR3 sequence: CSGGGLAWMNTEAFF. CDR3 sequence (DNA): TGCAGCGGAGGAGGCTTGGCGTGGATGAACACTGAAGCTTTCTTT.

This clonotype was observed a handful of times. The chain has TRBV27 and TRBJ2-7, with D unresolved. The V end was cut by 6 bases, the J end by 6 bases, with 15 bases between. The CDR3 totals 13 residues. Per germline, CDR1 MNHEY and CDR2 SMNVEV (reference sequence). DNA of the CDR3: TGTGCCAGCAGCCCTACGCGGTACGGCGAGCAGTACTTC. It translates to CASSPTRYGEQYF.

The CDR3 coding sequence is TGTGCCAGCAGGGAGCAGGGCCCTAATCCCTACGAGCAGTACTTC. It translates to CASREQGPNPYEQYF. The chain is built from TRBV28 and TRBJ2-5, with D perhaps matching TRBD1 (5 bases). The end of the DNA aligns better with TRBJ2-7, so the J call may be wrong. CDR3 length: 15 amino acids. CDR1 MDHEN and CDR2 SYDVKM come from the germline V gene.

The rearrangement joins TRBV7-9 to TRBJ1-2, with D tentatively TRBD1 (5 bases). Germline V gene lookup returns CDR1 SEHNR and CDR2 FQNEAQ (reference sequence). This CDR3 is built from 16 residues. V lost 5 bases to trimming and J lost 6 bases, with 22 bases between them. CDR3 coding DNA: TGTGCCAGCAGCCCTCCCGAGAGCAGGGCACTAAATGGCTACACCTTC. It is translated as CASSPPESRALNGYTF.

Only a few counts were recorded for this clonotype. The chain combines TRBV28 with TRBJ2-7; 8 nucleotides agree with TRBD1. The CDR3 runs to 14 residues. CDR1 MDHEN and CDR2 SYDVKM come from the germline V gene. J was trimmed by 5 bases and V by 7 bases; bases with no gene match: 10. CDR3 DNA sequence: TGTGCCAGCACCCCGGACAGGGTTAGTCACGAGCAGTACTTC. Its protein is CASTPDRVSHEQYF. The full variable domain, rest sourced from reference TRBV28 and TRBJ2-7, is DVKVTQSSRYLVKRTGEKVFLECVQDMDHENMFWYRQDPGLGLRLIYFSYDVKMKEKGDIPEGYSVSREKKERFSLILESASTNQTSMYLCASTPDRVSHEQYFGPGTRLTVT.

This clonotype was seen only a few times. The chain is built from TRBV18 and TRBJ2-7; D might be TRBD2 (5 bases). The germline gives CDR1 KGHSH, CDR2 LQKENI. The V end was cut by 0 bases, the J end by 1 base, with 7 bases between. This CDR3 has 14 residues. This CDR3 is CASSPPTGSYEQYF. The DNA for the CDR3 is TGTGCCAGCTCACCACCAACGGGGTCCTACGAGCAGTACTTC.

This clonotype occurred a few times. The chain couples TRBV20-1 to TRBJ1-2, with TRBD1 identical over 9 bases. V lost 3 bases and J lost 4; bases outside the gene matches: 12. This CDR3 contains 16 residues. The germline V gene has CDR1 DFQATT and CDR2 SNEGSKA (reference sequence). The CDR3 protein is CSARDRGLVIGYGYTF. The CDR3 DNA sequence: TGCAGTGCTAGGGACAGGGGATTAGTTATCGGCTATGGCTACACCTTC.

This clonotype was recorded at least ten times. V and J are TRBV15 and TRBJ2-5; 8 bases fit TRBD2. From germline, CDR1 is LNHNV and CDR2 YYDKDF (reference sequence). The CDR3 length is 15 residues. J gave up 5 bases and V 1 base, and 6 bases lay outside the gene matches. CDR3 nucleotides: TGTGCCACCAGCAGAGTTCGGGAGGGTTGGGAGACCCAGTACTTC. Amino acid sequence: CATSRVREGWETQYF.

Only a few counts were recorded for this clonotype. The genes are TRBV27 and TRBJ1-5; tentatively, D is TRBD1 (5 bases). Germline V lookup: CDR1 MNHEY, CDR2 SMNVEV (reference sequence). Trimming removed 3 bases at V and 1 base at J, with 10 bases between. CDR3 length: 15 amino acids. In DNA, the CDR3 is TGTGCCAGCAGTTTTTTCGCAGGGAGCAATCAGCCCCAGCATTTT. Its protein is CASSFFAGSNQPQHF.

CDR3 sequence (DNA): TGTGCCAGCAGTTTATACCCGGGGGGCCAAGAGACCCAGTACTTC. The encoded protein is CASSLYPGGQETQYF. The rearrangement links TRBV28 to TRBJ2-5, with TRBD2 matching 7 bases. V was pared by 1 base and J by 1 base, with 3 bases of the junction left unmatched. The CDR3 is 15 amino acids. Germline V lookup: CDR1 MDHEN, CDR2 SYDVKM.

The chain has TRBV29-1 and TRBJ2-1; D is ambiguous. The germline V gene has CDR1 SQVTM and CDR2 ANQGSEA. V dropped 7 bases and J dropped 3 bases, with 16 bases sitting between them. The CDR3 has 14 residues. CDR3 sequence: CSAQLSTRYNEQFF. DNA for the CDR3: TGCAGCGCCCAGCTCTCTACCCGCTACAATGAGCAGTTCTTC.

The table lists this clonotype with a few counts. The chain links TRBV12-3 or TRBV12-4 to TRBJ1-2, with TRBD1 matching 7 bases. The CDR3 covers 13 residues. Trimming at V came to 5 bases and at J to 4 bases, leaving 4 bases not matched to a gene. CDR3 amino acids: CASSPDRVYGYTF. Written as DNA, the CDR3 is TGTGCCAGCAGTCCTGACAGGGTCTATGGCTACACCTTC.

The genes are TRBV12-3 or TRBV12-4 and TRBJ2-3, with D possibly being TRBD1 (5 bases). V was pared by 3 bases and J by 15 bases, with 28 bases between. The CDR3 has 16 residues. CDR3 sequence reads: CASSLGPSASTDAEYF. As DNA, the CDR3 is TGTGCCAGCAGTTTGGGGCCCAGCGCGAGCACAGATGCGGAATATTTT.

The gene calls are TRBV7-9 and TRBJ2-7; TRBD2 might be the D (5 bases). This CDR3 is 14 amino acids long. V was cut by 3 bases and J by 4 bases, with 13 bases left in between. Germline CDR1 reads SEHNR; CDR2 reads FQNEAQ (reference sequence). The CDR3 loop is CASSFPGRGYEQYF. The CDR3 region has the DNA TGTGCCAGCAGCTTCCCGGGTCGGGGATACGAGCAGTACTTC. Full variable domain (missing parts from reference TRBV7-9 and TRBJ2-7): DTGVSQNPRHKITKRGQNVTFRCDPISEHNRLYWYRQTLGQGPEFLTYFQNEAQLEKSRLLSDRFSAERPKGSFSTLEIQRTEQGDSAMYLCASSFPGRGYEQYFGPGTRLTVT.

The chain combines TRBV7-9 with TRBJ1-2; 7 bases are a match to TRBD1. CDR1 is SEHNR, CDR2 FQNEAQ, per germline (reference sequence). This CDR3 spans 15 amino acids. The V gene end was trimmed by 5 bases and the J gene end by 4 bases; junction bases not matched to a gene: 10. The DNA for the CDR3 is TGTGCCAGCAGCACTGACAGGGCGGGGTTCTATGGCTACACCTTC. Protein sequence: CASSTDRAGFYGYTF.

The V call is TRBV5-1, the J call TRBJ2-7; D is undetermined. CDR1 is SGHRS and CDR2 is YFSETQ in the germline V gene. The CDR3 runs 16 residues. Trimming shortened V by 3 bases and J by 1 base, and 17 bases separated the two germline ends. The CDR3 sequence is CASSSGPESTSYEQYF. CDR3 nucleotides: TGCGCCAGCAGCTCCGGGCCTGAATCAACTTCCTACGAGCAGTACTTC.

The chain is built from TRBV28 and TRBJ1-5, with TRBD1 as a possible D gene (6 bases). Germline CDR1 MDHEN, CDR2 SYDVKM. The V end was cut by 3 bases, the J end by 4 bases, with 16 bases between. This CDR3 contains 16 residues. The CDR3 here is CASSLIPGAGNQPQHF. The CDR3 DNA follows: TGTGCCAGCAGTTTGATCCCAGGGGCCGGTAATCAGCCCCAGCATTTT.

This clonotype has a single count. This chain connects TRBV29-1 to TRBJ2-5; possible D gene TRBD2, 5 bases. Matching the DNA end better, TRBJ2-1 makes the J call doubtful. CDR1 is SQVTM, CDR2 ANQGSEA, per germline. The CDR3 totals 13 residues. The DNA for the CDR3 is TGCAGCGTTGAGAAAACAAGCGGCAATGAGCAGTTCTTC. Translating it yields CSVEKTSGNEQFF.

The chain has TRBV15 and TRBJ1-2; 7 bases are a match to TRBD1. The CDR3 consists of 14 residues. Germline loops: CDR1 LNHNV, CDR2 YYDKDF (reference sequence). The ends lost 2 bases at V and 10 bases at J; junction bases unmatched: 10. DNA for the CDR3: TGTGCCACCAGCAGATGGAGGGGGCCAGGCGACTACACCTTC. This encodes CATSRWRGPGDYTF.

The table lists this clonotype with a few counts. V is TRBV20-1 and J is TRBJ2-5; D might be TRBD1 or TRBD2, each matching 5 bases. Trimming removed 0 bases from V and 5 bases from J, with 13 bases in between. CDR1 DFQATT and CDR2 SNEGSKA come from the germline V gene (reference sequence). This CDR3 spans 14 amino acids. CDR3 in DNA: TGCAGTGCTAGAGACGAGGGGTTCGATGAGACCCAGTACTTC. This sequence encodes CSARDEGFDETQYF.

This clonotype was seen more than once but under ten times. V is TRBV28 and J is TRBJ2-3; 11 nucleotides agree with TRBD2. Germline CDR1 reads MDHEN; CDR2 reads SYDVKM. V lost 8 bases, J lost 0 bases, and 10 bases stayed unmatched. This CDR3 has 17 amino acids. The CDR3 coding sequence is TGTGCCAGCTCACTAGCGGGAGAGACGAAAAGCACAGATACGCAGTATTTT. Its protein product is CASSLAGETKSTDTQYF.

The CDR3 is CASSSGQNQMDTEAFF. In DNA, the CDR3 is TGCGCCAGCAGCTCTGGACAGAACCAAATGGACACTGAAGCTTTCTTT. V is TRBV5-1 and J is TRBJ1-1, with D maybe TRBD1 (6 bases). CDR1 and CDR2 from the germline V gene are SGHRS and YFSETQ. The CDR3 has 16 residues. V lost 3 bases to trimming and J lost 3 bases, with 18 bases between them. The variable domain in full, completed from reference TRBV5-1 and TRBJ1-1, reads KAGVTQTPRYLIKTRGQQVTLSCSPISGHRSVSWYQQTPGQGLQFLFEYFSETQRNKGNFPGRFSGRQFSNSRSEMNVSTLELGDSALYLCASSSGQNQMDTEAFFGQGTRLTVV.

This chain connects TRBV6-1 to TRBJ2-3; 8 bases are a match to TRBD2. Per the germline V gene, CDR1 is MNHNS and CDR2 is SASEGT. CDR3 length: 14 residues. V dropped 7 bases and J dropped 9; count of bases not matched to a gene: 12. CDR3 DNA: TGTGCCAGCATTCAAAACCGGGGGGGTGAAACGCAGTATTTT. It specifies CASIQNRGGETQYF.

V usage is TRBV12-3 or TRBV12-4 and J usage is TRBJ2-5, with unresolved D. The CDR3 contains 13 residues. Trimming left V 6 bases short and J 4 bases short, with 12 bases between. As DNA, the CDR3 is TGTGCCAGCAGACGAGCGAAAGGAGAGACCCAGTACTTC. It is translated as CASRRAKGETQYF.

This clonotype occurred a few times. The chain employs TRBV30 and TRBJ2-3; D call uncertain. Germline V lookup: CDR1 GTSNPN, CDR2 SVGIG (reference sequence). V was shortened by 0 bases and J by 4 bases, with 11 bases between the two germline ends. CDR3 size: 14 residues. The CDR3 region has the DNA TGTGCCTGGAGTGTGGGTCGGAATGCAGATACGCAGTATTTT. Encoded protein: CAWSVGRNADTQYF.

DNA for the CDR3: TGCAGTGCTAGAGGATGCCAGGGTCACACTGAAGCTTTCTTT. This encodes CSARGCQGHTEAFF. V and J are TRBV20-1 and TRBJ1-1; a weak D match, TRBD1 (5 bases). Germline CDR1 is DFQATT and CDR2 is SNEGSKA (reference sequence). V was shortened by 1 base and J by 3 bases, with 12 bases between the two germline ends. This CDR3 contains 14 residues.

This chain uses TRBV20-1 with TRBJ2-1; no definite D call. This CDR3 region has 12 residues. V lost 1 base, J lost 3 bases, and 4 bases lay in between. Germline-derived CDR1 and CDR2 are DFQATT and SNEGSKA (reference sequence). For the CDR3, the DNA is TGCAGTGCTAGAGGGGTCTACAATGAGCAGTTCTTC. This translates into CSARGVYNEQFF.

The gene calls are TRBV27 and TRBJ1-2; no reliable D call. This CDR3 is 14 amino acids long. Germline values: CDR1 MNHEY, CDR2 SMNVEV (reference sequence). Trimming removed 2 bases from V and 2 bases from J, with 9 bases in between. The CDR3: CASSLSGSNYGYTF. Here the CDR3 DNA reads TGTGCCAGCAGTTTAAGTGGGTCCAACTATGGCTACACCTTC.

This clonotype has more than one count but fewer than ten. Germline is not matched at one junction end, which may reflect a read error. The chain uses TRBV29-1 and TRBJ1-1; tentatively, D is TRBD1 (6 bases). Germline V lookup: CDR1 SQVTM, CDR2 ANQGSEA. This CDR3 region has 12 residues. The chain's CDR3 is CSVGPGDTEASF. In DNA, the CDR3 is TGCAGCGTTGGTCCGGGGGACACTGAAGCTTCCTTT.

The chain employs TRBV14 and TRBJ2-1; unclear D gene. The CDR3 is 16 amino acids. V was trimmed by 0 bases and J by 0 bases, leaving 9 bases between them. Germline CDR1 and CDR2: SGHDN and FVKESK. The CDR3 coding sequence is TGTGCCAGCAGCCAAGACGGGCAGAGCTCCTACAATGAGCAGTTCTTC. As protein: CASSQDGQSSYNEQFF. Full variable domain (rest looked up from reference TRBV14 and TRBJ2-1): EAGVTQFPSHSVIEKGQTVTLRCDPISGHDNLYWYRRVMGKEIKFLLHFVKESKQDESGMPNNRFLAERTGGTYSTLKVQPAELEDSGVYFCASSQDGQSSYNEQFFGPGTRLTVL.